This is a list of T cell receptor beta chains from one sample in a study of cytomegalovirus exposure and HLA in healthy donors. Sequencing used immunoSEQ multiplex PCR; TCRdb keeps in-frame clones, though not all of them. The table includes fewer than 150,000 clones, 70% to 90% detected once. The sequenced sample consisted of PBMCs. The receptors shown here come from a young man in good health and CMV-seropositive. The CDR3 runs from the conserved cysteine through the conserved F or W.

j_call v_call cdr3_aa
TRBJ1-2 TRBV18 CASSPRTDVDLGYTF
TRBJ1-5 TRBV27 CASSLVGPGGIQPQHF
TRBJ2-1 TRBV2 CASSDMTPSQFF
TRBJ2-3 TRBV27 CASTPTGGDTQYF
TRBJ2-1 TRBV19 CASSTGTSSEQFF
TRBJ2-1 TRBV7-6 CASSLGTSDEQFF
TRBJ2-6 TRBV5-1 CASSLAPQGSGANVLTF
TRBJ2-5 TRBV7-7 CASSLGRAETQYF
TRBJ1-1 TRBV9 CASSARQGRAEAFF
TRBJ2-7 TRBV6-5 CASSYLPDEQYF
TRBJ2-1 TRBV5-6 CASSFISGGLLGDEQFF
TRBJ2-2 TRBV19 CASRNRDSSPGELFF
TRBJ2-3 TRBV6-4 CASRKTSGGIDTQYF
TRBJ1-1 TRBV6-6 CASSSTVMNTEAFF
TRBJ2-5 TRBV5-1 CASSTRRQGTLIFQETQYF